These 30 T cell receptor beta chains came from one sample sequenced in a study of post-analysis software for immune sequencing data. Study-wide points: Elevated frequency relative to controls characterized roughly 5 TRBV segments in patients, TRBV5-6, TRBV5-1 and TRBV20-1 among them.

The authors incorporated unique molecular identifiers into the TCR beta cDNA libraries. A single record per CDR3 protein comes from TCRdb applying MiXCR to the PCR reads. Seen here are 350,000 to 500,000 distinct CDR3 sequences, 39% observed once, and the top ten hold approximately 7.6%. These receptors' targets are unknown. Sample: blood. Receptors originate from a girl aged 2 to 10 with multiple sclerosis.

The rearrangement joins TRBV7-8 to TRBJ2-1; D may correspond to TRBD1 or TRBD2 (5 bases each). Trimming shortened V by 5 bases and J by 3 bases, and 20 bases separated the two germline ends. CDR1 is SGHVS and CDR2 is FQNEAQ in the germline V gene. CDR3 size: 17 residues. The CDR3 DNA follows: TGTGCCAGCAGCCCAGAGGGACGTGTCGAACTCTACAATGAGCAGTTCTTC. Its translation is CASSPEGRVELYNEQFF.

The chain couples TRBV29-1 to TRBJ2-7; TRBD1 might be the D (5 bases). The V and J ends lost 3 bases and 7 bases respectively, with 25 bases between them. The CDR3 has 16 amino acids. Germline lookup yields CDR1 SQVTM and CDR2 ANQGSEA. CDR3 DNA: TGCAGCGTTGACTCCCTAGGGGATGGGATAGGGGATGAGCAGTACTTC. Translated: CSVDSLGDGIGDEQYF.

This sequence joins TRBV25-1 and TRBJ2-7, with D maybe TRBD2 (6 bases). Per the germline V gene, CDR1 is MGHDK and CDR2 is SYGVNS. The CDR3 spans 13 residues. V lost 3 bases, J lost 4 bases, and 10 bases lay in between. CDR3 DNA sequence: TGTGCCAGCAGTGATATAGCGGCATACGAGCAGTACTTC. Translated: CASSDIAAYEQYF.

The chain is built from TRBV3-1 and TRBJ2-4, with D unclear. Germline CDR1 is LGHDT and CDR2 is YNNKEL (reference sequence). The CDR3 length is 16 residues. V was pared by 0 bases and J by 3 bases, with 12 bases between. CDR3 nucleotides: TGTGCCAGCAGCCAAGAAATTGGGCTGAACAAAAACATTCAGTACTTC. Amino acids: CASSQEIGLNKNIQYF.

This clonotype was counted ten times or more. This sequence joins TRBV29-1 and TRBJ2-7; 10 nucleotides match TRBD1. Per germline, CDR1 SQVTM and CDR2 ANQGSEA. Losses at the gene ends were 6 bases for V and 3 bases for J; bases not matched to a gene: 5. The CDR3 runs 13 residues. This chain's CDR3 is CSVGTGEVYEQYF. As DNA, the CDR3 is TGCAGCGTGGGGACAGGGGAGGTCTACGAGCAGTACTTC.

This chain uses TRBV25-1 with TRBJ2-5; TRBD2 agrees at 7 bases. The CDR3 is 17 residues long. V was pared by 3 bases and J by 11 bases, with 21 bases of the junction left unmatched. Looked up from germline, CDR1 is MGHDK and CDR2 is SYGVNS. This chain's CDR3 is CASSDKPRTGGTNEQYF. The CDR3 nucleotides read TGTGCCAGCAGTGACAAACCCCGAACGGGGGGTACAAATGAGCAGTACTTC.

This clonotype was detected a few times. The genes are TRBV11-2 and TRBJ1-2; TRBD1 matches 10 bases. The V segment lost 4 bases and the J segment 3 bases; nucleotides outside the gene matches: 2. Per the germline V gene, CDR1 is SGHAT and CDR2 is FQNNGV. The CDR3 is made up of 14 amino acids. CDR3 in DNA: TGTGCCAGCAGCTCAGGACAGGGGGACTATGGCTACACCTTC. Its translation is CASSSGQGDYGYTF.

The genes are TRBV3-1 and TRBJ1-4, with D possibly TRBD1 on 5 matching bases. V lost 3 bases to trimming and J lost 8 bases, with 10 bases between them. This CDR3 region has 13 residues. CDR1 is LGHDT and CDR2 is YNNKEL in the germline V gene (reference sequence). The CDR3 DNA reads as TGTGCCAGCAGCCACCGAACAGGAGAAAAACTGTTTTTT. This translates into CASSHRTGEKLFF.

This clonotype was recorded a few times. This rearrangement joins TRBV11-2 to TRBJ2-5, with TRBD2 identical over 7 bases. Germline assignment: CDR1 SGHAT and CDR2 FQNNGV. V shed 7 bases, J shed 2 bases, and the junction held 4 bases outside the gene matches. This CDR3 is built from 13 residues. This chain's CDR3 is CASNLGGQETQYF. CDR3 sequence (DNA): TGTGCCAGCAACCTGGGAGGGCAAGAGACCCAGTACTTC.

The chain recombines TRBV3-1 with TRBJ2-3, with TRBD2 matching 12 bases. The CDR3 totals 17 residues. In germline, CDR1 is LGHDT, CDR2 YNNKEL (reference sequence). The J segment lost 3 bases and the V segment lost 0 bases, leaving 4 bases of the junction unmatched. CDR3 nucleotide sequence: TGTGCCAGCAGCCAAGAGGAGACTAGCGGGAGTACAGATACGCAGTATTTT. Protein product: CASSQEETSGSTDTQYF.

Comment on this clonotype: At one end the junction does not follow the germline gene, possibly because of a read error. The V call is TRBV5-1, the J call TRBJ2-5; no firm D call. Matching the DNA end better, TRBJ2-7 makes the J call doubtful. Germline lookup yields CDR1 SGHRS and CDR2 YFSETQ. This CDR3 is 14 amino acids long. CDR3 residues: CTSSLYHGGYEQYF. The CDR3 DNA follows: TGCACCAGCAGCTTGTATCATGGCGGATACGAGCAGTACTTC.

This clonotype was found once. The chain links TRBV25-1 to TRBJ2-7, with D hard to call. The germline V gene has CDR1 MGHDK and CDR2 SYGVNS. Between the trimmed V and J ends, which lost 2 bases and 6 bases, there was a span of 8 bases. CDR3 length: 12 residues. The CDR3 DNA reads TGTGCCAGCAGTGAAACTGAACCCGAGCAGTACTTC. It yields the protein CASSETEPEQYF.

V usage is TRBV9 and J usage is TRBJ2-5; 10 bases are a match to TRBD2. This CDR3 spans 12 amino acids. V lost 7 bases and J lost 11; bases outside the gene matches: 8. Per the germline V gene, CDR1 is SGDLS and CDR2 is YYNGEE. CDR3 DNA: TGTGCCAGCGGGCTAGCGGGAGATGAGCAGTACTTC. Protein: CASGLAGDEQYF.

This chain connects TRBV11-2 to TRBJ2-7; 9 nucleotides agree with TRBD1. The V gene end was trimmed by 7 bases and the J gene end by 3 bases; junction bases not matched to a gene: 7. This CDR3 is 14 amino acids long. Germline V CDR1 and CDR2: SGHAT, FQNNGV. The CDR3 region has the DNA TGTGCCAGCACCTCAGGACAGGGGATCTACGAGCAGTACTTC. Translated, it gives CASTSGQGIYEQYF.

The gene calls are TRBV11-2 and TRBJ2-5; D may be TRBD2 (5 bases). The DNA end favors TRBJ2-7, so the J call may be wrong. The CDR3 spans 15 residues. Per germline, CDR1 SGHAT and CDR2 FQNNGV. The CDR3 coding sequence is TGTGCCAGCAGCTTAGGTGCGCAGCTAGCTCACGAGCAGTACTTC. This sequence encodes CASSLGAQLAHEQYF.

The chain couples TRBV12-3 or TRBV12-4 to TRBJ1-1, with TRBD1 matching over 9 bases. The CDR3 runs to 14 residues. V lost 7 bases, J lost 5 bases, and 8 bases stayed unmatched. The CDR3 loop reads CASIRDRVYTEAFF. CDR3 nucleotide sequence: TGTGCCAGCATCCGGGACAGGGTATATACTGAAGCTTTCTTT.

V is TRBV20-1 and J is TRBJ2-1, with no clear D. V was cut by 6 bases and J by 4 bases, with 7 bases left in between. Per germline, CDR1 DFQATT and CDR2 SNEGSKA (reference sequence). The CDR3 runs 11 residues. CDR3 in DNA: TGCAGTGCCGACCTATACAATGAGCAGTTCTTC. Translation gives CSADLYNEQFF.

This chain connects TRBV29-1 to TRBJ2-1, with D uncertain. The CDR3 has 12 amino acids. Trimming cost V 6 bases and J 5 bases, with 11 bases left between them. The germline V gene has CDR1 SQVTM and CDR2 ANQGSEA. The DNA of the CDR3 is TGCAGCGTCCGGGCAAATAACAATGAGCAGTTCTTC. This codes for CSVRANNNEQFF.

This clonotype has only a few counts. The chain combines TRBV4-1 with TRBJ2-1, with D unclear. V shed 4 bases and J shed 8 bases, with 24 bases lying between them. CDR1 MGHRA and CDR2 YSYEKL come from the germline V gene. This CDR3 contains 17 residues. This CDR3 reads CASSPPPTMSTNYEQFF. CDR3 DNA sequence: TGCGCCAGCAGCCCGCCCCCTACCATGTCGACGAACTATGAGCAGTTCTTC.

V usage is TRBV12-3 or TRBV12-4 and J usage is TRBJ1-4; 8 positions agree with TRBD1. J gave up 4 bases and V 4 bases, and 5 bases lay outside the gene matches. CDR3 size: 15 residues. CDR3 residues: CASSSTDRDNEKLFF. The CDR3 bases are TGTGCCAGCAGTTCTACGGACAGGGATAATGAAAAACTGTTTTTT.

This chain joins TRBV20-1 and TRBJ2-1; 11 bases match TRBD2. Losses at the gene ends were 3 bases for V and 9 bases for J; bases not matched to a gene: 7. This CDR3 is 14 amino acids long. Germline loops: CDR1 DFQATT, CDR2 SNEGSKA (reference sequence). The CDR3 spells CSARLAGGFGEQFF. The CDR3, as DNA: TGCAGTGCTAGGTTAGCGGGAGGGTTTGGTGAGCAGTTCTTC.

This clonotype was seen a handful of times. The chain recombines TRBV5-1 with TRBJ2-1, with D tentatively TRBD2 (6 bases). Trimming cost V 3 bases and J 3 bases, with 22 bases left between them. This CDR3 contains 18 residues. CDR1 is SGHRS, CDR2 YFSETQ, per germline. DNA of the CDR3: TGCGCCAGCAGCTCGACTTTAGGTAGCGGTCTCCTCTACAATGAGCAGTTCTTC. This gives the protein CASSSTLGSGLLYNEQFF. The full variable domain, its missing parts supplied by reference TRBV5-1 and TRBJ2-1, is KAGVTQTPRYLIKTRGQQVTLSCSPISGHRSVSWYQQTPGQGLQFLFEYFSETQRNKGNFPGRFSGRQFSNSRSEMNVSTLELGDSALYLCASSSTLGSGLLYNEQFFGPGTRLTVL.

J is TRBJ1-6 and V is TRBV6-5; D remains ambiguous. CDR1 is MNHEY and CDR2 is SVGAGI in the germline V gene. The CDR3 extends over 14 amino acids. V lost 6 bases, J lost 9 bases, and 15 bases lay in between. CDR3 in DNA: TGTGCCAGCAGCCGAGAGCCCGATGGTTCACCCCTCCACTTT. Its translation is CASSREPDGSPLHF.

The J gene is TRBJ2-7, the V gene TRBV7-6; tentatively, D is TRBD2 (6 bases). The germline V and J ends were trimmed by 3 bases and 2 bases, with 17 bases remaining between them. The CDR3 is 16 amino acids. Germline values: CDR1 SGHVS, CDR2 FNYEAQ. CDR3 nucleotide sequence: TGTGCCAGCAGCTTGGGATCTAGCGCGGTGACCTACGAGCAGTACTTC. It yields the protein CASSLGSSAVTYEQYF. Full variable domain (remainder filled in from reference TRBV7-6 and TRBJ2-7): GAGVSQSPRYKVTKRGQDVALRCDPISGHVSLYWYRQALGQGPEFLTYFNYEAQQDKSGLPNDRFSAERPEGSISTLTIQRTEQRDSAMYRCASSLGSSAVTYEQYFGPGTRLTVT.

A note on this clonotype: A read error may account for a junction end that differs from germline. The chain is built from TRBV4-2 and TRBJ2-1, with D perhaps matching TRBD2 (5 bases). The CDR3 extends over 14 amino acids. Germline V gives CDR1 LGHNA, CDR2 YNFKEQ. CDR3 in amino acids: CASCGGLTSDEQFF. Written as DNA, the CDR3 is TGTGCCAGCTGTGGAGGATTAACCAGCGATGAACAGTTCTTC.

In this sample, this clonotype turned up a few times. The chain has TRBV29-1 and TRBJ1-2, with D possibly matching TRBD1 (6 bases). V lost 3 bases, J lost 4 bases, and 15 bases lay in between. The CDR3 runs 14 residues. CDR1 SQVTM and CDR2 ANQGSEA come from the germline V gene. CDR3 nucleotides: TGCAGCGTTGAGGGGGGGGCGATAACCTATGGCTACACCTTC. Translated: CSVEGGAITYGYTF.

This clonotype was seen a handful of times. This chain uses TRBV6-2 or TRBV6-3 with TRBJ2-5; unclear D gene. The DNA matches TRBJ2-7 better at its end, which makes the J call doubtful. Germline V gene sequence: CDR1 MNHEY, CDR2 SVGEGT. This CDR3 is built from 13 residues. This CDR3 is CASSERRRYEQYF. In DNA, the CDR3 is TGTGCCAGCAGTGAACGCCGTAGATACGAGCAGTACTTC.

Only a few counts were recorded for this clonotype. This CDR3 is CASRQLSARGETQYF. CDR3 coding DNA: TGCGCCAGCAGACAGTTATCAGCGAGAGGAGAGACCCAGTACTTC. The V call is TRBV10-2, the J call TRBJ2-5; D is uncertain. Between the trimmed V and J ends, which lost 6 bases and 4 bases, there was a span of 18 bases. This CDR3 is 15 amino acids long. Germline CDR1 and CDR2: WSHSY and SAAADI.

As concerns this clonotype: A junction end diverges from the germline sequence, so it may reflect a read error. The V gene is TRBV20-1, the J gene TRBJ1-5; TRBD1 aligns across 12 bases. The germline V gene has CDR1 DFQATT and CDR2 SNEGSKA (reference sequence). The CDR3 runs to 18 residues. The CDR3 DNA reads as TGCAGTGCTCCTAGGGACCCGGGACAGGGGGCTATCAATCGGCCCCAGCATTTT. Translated: CSAPRDPGQGAINRPQHF.

The J gene is TRBJ1-2, the V gene TRBV6-6; 9 bases map to TRBD1. The ends lost 6 bases at V and 6 bases at J; junction bases unmatched: 14. Germline V gives CDR1 MNHNY, CDR2 SVGAGI (reference sequence). The CDR3 runs 16 residues. CDR3 DNA sequence: TGTGCCAGCAGCCACCTTACGGGACAGGGTTTTAATGGCTACACCTTC. It codes for CASSHLTGQGFNGYTF.